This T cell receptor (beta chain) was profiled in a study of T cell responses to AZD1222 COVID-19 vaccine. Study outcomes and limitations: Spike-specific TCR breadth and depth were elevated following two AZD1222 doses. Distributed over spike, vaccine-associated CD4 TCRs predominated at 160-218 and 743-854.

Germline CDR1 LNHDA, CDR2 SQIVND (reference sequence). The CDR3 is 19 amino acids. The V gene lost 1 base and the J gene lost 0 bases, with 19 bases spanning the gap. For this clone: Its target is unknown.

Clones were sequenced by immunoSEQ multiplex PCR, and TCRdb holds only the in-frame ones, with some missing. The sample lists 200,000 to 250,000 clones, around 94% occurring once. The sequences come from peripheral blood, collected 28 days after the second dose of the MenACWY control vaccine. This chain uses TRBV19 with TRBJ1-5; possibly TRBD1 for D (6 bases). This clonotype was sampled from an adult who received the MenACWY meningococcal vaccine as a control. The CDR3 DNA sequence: TGTGCCAGTAGTATAGCTACTACAGGGTTTCCACATAGCAATCAGCCCCAGCATTTT. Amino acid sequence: CASSIATTGFPHSNQPQHF.